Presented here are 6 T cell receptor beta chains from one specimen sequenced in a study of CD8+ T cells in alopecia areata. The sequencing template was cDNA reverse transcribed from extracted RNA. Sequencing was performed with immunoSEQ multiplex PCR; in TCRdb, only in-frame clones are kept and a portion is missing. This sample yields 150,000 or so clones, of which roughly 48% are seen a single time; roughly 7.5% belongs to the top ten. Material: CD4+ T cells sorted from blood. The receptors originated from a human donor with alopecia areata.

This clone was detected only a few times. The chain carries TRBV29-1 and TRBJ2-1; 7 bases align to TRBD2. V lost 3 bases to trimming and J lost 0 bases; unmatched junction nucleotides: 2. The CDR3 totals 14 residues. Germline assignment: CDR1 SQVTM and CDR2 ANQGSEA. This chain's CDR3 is CSVERGNSYNEQFF. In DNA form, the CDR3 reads TGCAGCGTTGAGCGGGGGAACTCCTACAATGAGCAGTTCTTC.

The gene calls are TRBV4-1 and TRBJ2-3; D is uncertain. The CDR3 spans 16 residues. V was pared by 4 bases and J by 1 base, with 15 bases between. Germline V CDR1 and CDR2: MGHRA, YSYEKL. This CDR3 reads CASSRNPSERTDTQYF. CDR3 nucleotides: TGCGCCAGCAGCCGCAACCCCTCAGAACGCACAGATACGCAGTATTTT.

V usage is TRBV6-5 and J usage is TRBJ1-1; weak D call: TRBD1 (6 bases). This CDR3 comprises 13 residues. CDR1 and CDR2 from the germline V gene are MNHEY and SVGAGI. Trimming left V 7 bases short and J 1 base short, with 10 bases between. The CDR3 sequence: CASIQGGNTEAFF. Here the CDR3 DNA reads TGTGCCAGCATCCAAGGGGGGAACACTGAAGCTTTCTTT.

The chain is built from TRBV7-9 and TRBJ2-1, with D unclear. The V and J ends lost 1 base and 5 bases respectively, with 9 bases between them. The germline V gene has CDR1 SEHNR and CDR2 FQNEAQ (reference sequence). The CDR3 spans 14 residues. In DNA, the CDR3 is TGTGCCAGCAGCTTAGACTTTTTCCACAATGAGCAGTTCTTC. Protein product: CASSLDFFHNEQFF.

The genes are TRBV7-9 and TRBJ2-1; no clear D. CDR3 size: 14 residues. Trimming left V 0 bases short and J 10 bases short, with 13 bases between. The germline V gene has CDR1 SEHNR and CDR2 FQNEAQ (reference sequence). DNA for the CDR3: TGTGCCAGCAGCTTAGCCCTCGAGTTTAGGGAGCAGTTCTTC. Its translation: CASSLALEFREQFF.

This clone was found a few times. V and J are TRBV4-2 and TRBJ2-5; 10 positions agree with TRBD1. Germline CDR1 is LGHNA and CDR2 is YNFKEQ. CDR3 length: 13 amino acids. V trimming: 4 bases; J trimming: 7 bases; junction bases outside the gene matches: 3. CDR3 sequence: CASSPGTGVTQYF. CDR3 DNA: TGTGCCAGCAGCCCCGGGACAGGGGTGACCCAGTACTTC.